Listed below are T cell receptor beta chains from one sample, sequenced in a study of shared clonotypes between healthy human individuals. Assay: immunoSEQ multiplex PCR; the TCRdb copy retains only in-frame clones and omits some. Of about half a million clones listed, around 77% are singletons. The sample consisted of PBMCs. The receptors stem from a woman aged 35 to 49 in good health. Some clones in this sample may be carry-over from other donors' samples. CDR3s include the opening cysteine and the closing phenylalanine or tryptophan. The order of the fields is clone size, V gene, D gene, J gene, CDR3 DNA, CDR3 protein. The D gene is left open where the match is weak. Clone size is shown for a subset of rows, as once, few, many or a class of expanded clone.

size: .; V: TRBV2; D: .; J: TRBJ2-7; DNA: TGTGCCAGCAGTGGACAGGACTGGGACGAGCAGTACTTC; CDR3: CASSGQDWDEQYF
size: .; V: TRBV5-4; D: .; J: TRBJ1-1; DNA: TGTGCCAGCAGCTTGGTGGGACGGAAAACTGAAGCTTTCTTT; CDR3: CASSLVGRKTEAFF
size: .; V: TRBV28; D: .; J: TRBJ1-5; DNA: TGTGCCAGCAGTCCCCCCCAGGGTATACATCAGCCCCAGCATTTT; CDR3: CASSPPQGIHQPQHF
size: .; V: TRBV6-5; D: .; J: TRBJ2-2; DNA: TGTGCCAGCAGTTACGTGACAATTACGAACACCGGGGAGCTGTTTTTT; CDR3: CASSYVTITNTGELFF
size: .; V: TRBV28; D: TRBD1; J: TRBJ1-1; DNA: TGTGCCAGCAGAGACGGGGGACAGGGAGCTTTCTTT; CDR3: CASRDGGQGAFF
size: .; V: TRBV10-1; D: .; J: TRBJ1-3; DNA: TGCGCCAGCAGTGACGGTAACTCTGGAAACACCATATATTTT; CDR3: CASSDGNSGNTIYF
size: .; V: TRBV7-8; D: .; J: TRBJ2-2; DNA: TGTGCCAGCAGCTTAGGCCTGGCCGGGGAGCTGTTTTTT; CDR3: CASSLGLAGELFF
size: .; V: TRBV6-6; D: .; J: TRBJ2-1; DNA: TGTGCCAGCAGTTACAGGGCAGGGTCTACGTTCTTC; CDR3: CASSYRAGSTFF
size: once; V: TRBV5-6; D: TRBD1; J: TRBJ1-2; DNA: TGTGCCAGCAGCTTGACAGGGACAGGGGGTCGTGGCTACACCTTC; CDR3: CASSLTGTGGRGYTF
size: few; V: TRBV30; D: .; J: TRBJ2-7; DNA: TGTGCCTGGAGTGTGGGGTCGCAGCAGTACTTC; CDR3: CAWSVGSQQYF
size: .; V: TRBV29-1; D: .; J: TRBJ2-2; DNA: TGCAGCGTCGAGGCGAGGGGCGCGGGCACCGGGGAGCTGTTTTTT; CDR3: CSVEARGAGTGELFF
size: .; V: TRBV18; D: .; J: TRBJ2-5; DNA: TGTGCCAGCTCACCCGGGACACAAGAGACCCAGTACTTC; CDR3: CASSPGTQETQYF
size: .; V: TRBV27; D: .; J: TRBJ2-7; DNA: TGTGCCAGCAGTTTATCGGCGGAGGGAGCGGTACAGTACTTC; CDR3: CASSLSAEGAVQYF
size: .; V: TRBV5-1; D: TRBD2; J: TRBJ2-7; DNA: TGCGCCAGCAGCTTGGGACTAGCGAATCGCTACGAGCAGTACTTC; CDR3: CASSLGLANRYEQYF
size: few; V: TRBV5-1; D: .; J: TRBJ1-1; DNA: TGCGCCAGCAGCTTGGATTGGCCAGGGGAGGGGAACACTGAAGCTTTCTTT; CDR3: CASSLDWPGEGNTEAFF
size: .; V: TRBV28; D: TRBD1; J: TRBJ1-5; DNA: TGTGCCAGCACCATTGGACAGGGTGAACAGCCCCAGCATTTT; CDR3: CASTIGQGEQPQHF
size: .; V: TRBV13; D: TRBD2; J: TRBJ2-7; DNA: TGTGCCAGCAGCACTAGCGGTCAGCTAGCGGTAGAGCAGTACTTC; CDR3: CASSTSGQLAVEQYF
size: .; V: TRBV6-1; D: TRBD1; J: TRBJ1-4; DNA: TGTGCCAGCAGTGACTTAGGGACAGGCGACCCCCGGAAACTGTTTTTT; CDR3: CASSDLGTGDPRKLFF
size: .; V: TRBV30; D: .; J: TRBJ2-5; DNA: TGTGCCTGGAGTATAAAGGGATCGGAGACCCAGTACTTC; CDR3: CAWSIKGSETQYF
size: .; V: TRBV6-1; D: .; J: TRBJ1-2; DNA: TGTGCCAGCAACCCGAGACAGGTCTATGGCTACACCTTC; CDR3: CASNPRQVYGYTF
size: .; V: TRBV19; D: .; J: TRBJ1-4; DNA: TGTGCCAGTAGCCGAACGGGGACTAATGAAAAACTGTTTTTT; CDR3: CASSRTGTNEKLFF
size: .; V: TRBV7-2; D: TRBD2; J: TRBJ2-7; DNA: TGTGCCAGCAGCCCCCGCTCCGGGACTAGCTCCCGAACCTACGAGCAGTACTTC; CDR3: CASSPRSGTSSRTYEQYF
size: .; V: TRBV7-9; D: .; J: TRBJ1-1; DNA: TGTGCCAGCAGCTTTAGTCTGGGGTCCACTGAAGCTTTCTTT; CDR3: CASSFSLGSTEAFF
size: .; V: TRBV7-9; D: .; J: TRBJ2-2; DNA: TGTGCCAGCAGCTTCCGGAACACCGGGGAGCTGTTTTTT; CDR3: CASSFRNTGELFF
size: .; V: TRBV9; D: TRBD2; J: TRBJ2-1; DNA: TGTGCCAGCAGCGTAGGGGCTAGCGGGAGATTTGACAATGAGCAGTTCTTC; CDR3: CASSVGASGRFDNEQFF
size: few; V: TRBV29-1; D: .; J: TRBJ2-3; DNA: TGCAGCGTTGGGACAGCCGCAGATACGCAGTATTTT; CDR3: CSVGTAADTQYF
size: .; V: TRBV11-2; D: .; J: TRBJ2-7; DNA: TGTGCCAGCAGCTTATCATCGGCTAGCTCACTTAACTACGAGCAGTACTTC; CDR3: CASSLSSASSLNYEQYF
size: .; V: TRBV2; D: .; J: TRBJ2-7; DNA: TGTGCCAGCAGTGATGGTGGGGCCTACGAGCAGTACTTC; CDR3: CASSDGGAYEQYF
size: .; V: TRBV2; D: .; J: TRBJ1-5; DNA: TGTGCCAGCAGGGCAGGGTTGGTCGGTCAGCCCCAGCATTTT; CDR3: CASRAGLVGQPQHF
size: many; V: TRBV6-6; D: TRBD1; J: TRBJ1-3; DNA: TGTGCCAGCAGCGACAGGGTAACTGGAAACACCATATATTTT; CDR3: CASSDRVTGNTIYF
size: .; V: TRBV4-1; D: .; J: TRBJ2-2; DNA: TGCGCCAGCAGCCAAGGGAGGCTCGGGCTATACGACGGGGAGCTGTTTTTT; CDR3: CASSQGRLGLYDGELFF
size: .; V: TRBV27; D: TRBD2; J: TRBJ2-7; DNA: TGTGCCAGCAGGACCGAGCGGGGGCCTACCTACGAGCAGTACTTC; CDR3: CASRTERGPTYEQYF
size: .; V: TRBV2; D: .; J: TRBJ2-7; DNA: TGTGCCAGCAGTGAACGCAGATTATACGAGCAGTACTTC; CDR3: CASSERRLYEQYF
size: .; V: TRBV5-1; D: TRBD1; J: TRBJ2-7; DNA: TGCGCCAGCAGCTTGGGGACAGGGGGCTACGAGCAGTACTTC; CDR3: CASSLGTGGYEQYF
size: few; V: TRBV5-6; D: .; J: TRBJ1-3; DNA: TGTGCCAGCACCATACAGAGCTCTGGAAACACCATATATTTT; CDR3: CASTIQSSGNTIYF
size: .; V: TRBV27; D: .; J: TRBJ1-2; DNA: TGTGCCAGCAGTCCGCATTCAGGAAAAACTAACTATGGCTACACCTTC; CDR3: CASSPHSGKTNYGYTF
size: few; V: TRBV2; D: .; J: TRBJ1-1; DNA: TGTGCCAGCAGTGTGACACGAGGGGACACTGAAGCTTTCTTT; CDR3: CASSVTRGDTEAFF
size: .; V: TRBV5-4; D: TRBD1; J: TRBJ1-3; DNA: TGTGCCAGCAGCGACAGGGCCTCTGGAAACACCATATATTTT; CDR3: CASSDRASGNTIYF
size: once; V: TRBV11-2; D: .; J: TRBJ1-1; DNA: TGTGCCAGCAGCTTAGATCTGGGGGCGCCGGAAGCTTTCTTT; CDR3: CASSLDLGAPEAFF
size: .; V: TRBV4-2; D: .; J: TRBJ2-7; DNA: TGTGCCAGCAGCCAAGAAGGGGCAGGGAGCTACGAGCAGTACTTC; CDR3: CASSQEGAGSYEQYF
size: .; V: TRBV14; D: .; J: TRBJ2-3; DNA: TGTGCCAGCAGCCGCATGTGGGGTGGTCTCACAGATACGCAGTATTTT; CDR3: CASSRMWGGLTDTQYF
size: .; V: TRBV30; D: .; J: TRBJ1-1; DNA: TGTGCCTGGAGTGGGAACGCTCTCCCCATTTTT; CDR3: CAWSGNALPIF
size: .; V: TRBV27; D: .; J: TRBJ1-1; DNA: TGTGCCAGCAGTTCAGAAGGGAGTTCCACTGAAGCTTTCTTT; CDR3: CASSSEGSSTEAFF
size: .; V: TRBV10-3; D: .; J: TRBJ1-2; DNA: TGTGCCATCAGTGAGGGGACGGAAACTATGGTGGCCACCTTC; CDR3: CAISEGTETMVATF
size: .; V: TRBV11-2; D: TRBD1; J: TRBJ1-2; DNA: TGTGCCAGCAACCGACAGGGAGAGGGTGGCTACACCTTC; CDR3: CASNRQGEGGYTF
size: once; V: TRBV29-1; D: .; J: TRBJ2-7; DNA: TGCAGCGTTGGAGGTATCGGAACCTACGAGCAGTACTTC; CDR3: CSVGGIGTYEQYF
size: .; V: TRBV4-1; D: .; J: TRBJ1-3; DNA: TGCGCCAGCAGCCTCCGGACAGCTTACTCTGGAAACACCATATATTTT; CDR3: CASSLRTAYSGNTIYF
size: .; V: TRBV25-1; D: .; J: TRBJ2-1; DNA: TGTGCCAGCAGTGGTGGATTAGGGCGGGAATATGAGCAGTTCTTC; CDR3: CASSGGLGREYEQFF